This paragraph reports one TCR beta chain. What it recognizes is unknown. Germline V gives CDR1 LGHNA, CDR2 YNFKEQ. Germline trimming cut 1 base from V and 3 bases from J; bases unmatched to any gene: 4. The length of the CDR3 is 15 residues. The assay was immunoSEQ multiplex PCR, and TCRdb's table has in-frame clones only and misses some. The table includes 550,000 to 750,000 clones, roughly 96% detected once. Naivety among CD8 cells was defined by CD45RO negativity and positive CCR7 selection, thereby excluding terminally differentiated effector memory CD45RA+ cells. Every donor, a Caucasian adult, lived in Nashville, Tennessee. This record belongs to a study of shared clonotypes between healthy human individuals. The wider study: Each donor contributed plates that comprised three CD4 naive, three CD4 memory, two CD8 naive and one CD8 memory.

Study outcomes and limitations: A small donor pool kept down the genetic and exposure-history diversity that was represented.

The genes are TRBV4-2 and TRBJ2-7; 9 bases are shared with TRBD1. The receptor was derived from a woman aged 30 to 39 in good health. Sequenced input: naive CD8+ T cells sorted from blood. The CDR3 reads CASSQAGTGNYEQYF. DNA of the CDR3: TGTGCCAGCAGCCAAGCCGGGACAGGGAACTACGAGCAGTACTTC.